This T cell receptor (beta chain) appears in the sequencing data of a study of response to subunit inactivated influenza vaccine. Study conclusions and caveats: The authors put forward the suggestion that each seasonal influenza vaccination may bring in only a limited number of new T cells.

The CDR3 sequence is 16 residues long. The J segment lost 6 bases and the V segment lost 5 bases, leaving 9 bases of the junction unmatched. Germline V gene sequence: CDR1 SGHTA, CDR2 FQGNSA. TCRdb called the RT-PCR reads again in MiXCR, with one record for every CDR3 protein. Of 700,000 to 800,000 distinct CDR3 sequences listed, 15% to 20% were seen once; the top ten hold around 9.9%. To note about this clonotype: What it recognizes is unknown.

The sequence was collected from a man aged 45-65 years who received an inactivated influenza vaccine. This specimen consisted of PBMCs from blood, obtained 4 to 6 days after vaccination. The J gene is TRBJ2-3, the V gene TRBV7-2; TRBD2 agrees at 12 bases. The CDR3 here is CASSPRLAGVGDTQYF. The DNA for the CDR3 is TGTGCCAGCAGCCCGCGACTAGCGGGGGTAGGGGATACGCAGTATTTT.